The 4 T cell receptor beta chains reported below all come from one sample, sequenced in a study of blood T cell repertoires in COVID-19. Assay: immunoSEQ multiplex PCR; the TCRdb copy retains only in-frame clones and omits some. The data contain almost 100,000 clones, 86% of them singletons. Sequencing used peripheral blood. The receptors were sampled from a man aged 45-65 years with acute or convalescent COVID-19.

The chain is built from TRBV29-1 and TRBJ1-1, with D possibly matching TRBD1 (6 bases). The CDR3 has 13 residues. V lost 4 bases to trimming and J lost 0 bases, with 9 bases between them. Germline loops: CDR1 SQVTM, CDR2 ANQGSEA. DNA of the CDR3: TGCAGCGTTGTTGGACAGATGAACACTGAAGCTTTCTTT. Encoded protein: CSVVGQMNTEAFF.

The V call is TRBV30, the J call TRBJ2-3; TRBD1 matches 7 bases. The V gene's germline CDR1 is GTSNPN and CDR2 SVGIG (reference sequence). The length of the CDR3 is 15 residues. V was clipped by 3 bases and J by 5 bases; unmatched bases: 11. The CDR3 reads CAWSEGQASRDTQYF. CDR3 bases: TGTGCCTGGAGCGAAGGACAGGCTTCACGAGATACGCAGTATTTT. Looking up the rest from reference TRBV30 and TRBJ2-3 gives the full variable domain: SQTIHQWPATLVQPVGSPLSLECTVEGTSNPNLYWYRQAAGRGLQLLFYSVGIGQISSEVPQNLSASRPQDRQFILSSKKLLLSDSGFYLCAWSEGQASRDTQYFGPGTRLTVL.

V is TRBV20-1 and J is TRBJ2-1; possible D gene TRBD2, 6 bases. Between the trimmed V and J ends, which lost 3 bases and 10 bases, there was a span of 19 bases. Germline lookup yields CDR1 DFQATT and CDR2 SNEGSKA (reference sequence). This CDR3 is built from 14 residues. CDR3 amino acids: CSASEQTRDREQFF. The CDR3 bases are TGCAGTGCTAGTGAACAGACTAGAGACCGGGAGCAGTTCTTC.

For this clone: Compared with germline, one end of the junction differs, possibly owing to a read error. The chain combines TRBV5-8 with TRBJ2-1, with 10 bases that match TRBD2. The CDR3 extends over 17 amino acids. Looked up from germline, CDR1 is SGHTS and CDR2 is YDEGEE. The CDR3 coding sequence is TGTGCCAGCAGCCCCGCGGGAGCGGGAGGGCCCTATAATGAGCAGTTCTTC. This encodes CASSPAGAGGPYNEQFF.